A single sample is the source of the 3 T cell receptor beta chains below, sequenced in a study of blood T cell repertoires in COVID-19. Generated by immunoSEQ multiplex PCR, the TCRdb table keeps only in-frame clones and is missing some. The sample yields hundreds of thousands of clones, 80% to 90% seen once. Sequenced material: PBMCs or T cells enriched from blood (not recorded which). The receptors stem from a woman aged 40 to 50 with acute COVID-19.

The CDR3 nucleotides are TGTGCCAGCAGTCCTGACTTTTCCTCCTACGAGCAGTACTTC. This codes for CASSPDFSSYEQYF. The chain links TRBV6-5 to TRBJ2-7; no clear D. In germline, CDR1 is MNHEY, CDR2 SVGAGI. Trimming stripped 5 bases from V and 0 bases from J, with 11 bases between. This CDR3 spans 14 amino acids.

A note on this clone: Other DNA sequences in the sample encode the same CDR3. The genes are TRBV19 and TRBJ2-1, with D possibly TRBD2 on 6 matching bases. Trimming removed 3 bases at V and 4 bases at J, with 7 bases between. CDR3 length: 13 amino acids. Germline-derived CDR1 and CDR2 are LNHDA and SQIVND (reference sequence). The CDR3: CASSIGGYNEQFF. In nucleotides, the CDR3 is TGTGCCAGTAGTATTGGAGGGTACAATGAGCAGTTCTTC.

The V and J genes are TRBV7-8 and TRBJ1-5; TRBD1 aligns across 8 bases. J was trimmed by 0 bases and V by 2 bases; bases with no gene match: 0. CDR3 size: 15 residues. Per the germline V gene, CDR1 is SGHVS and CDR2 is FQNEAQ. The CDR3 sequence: CASSLQGASNQPQHF. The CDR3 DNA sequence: TGTGCCAGCAGCTTACAGGGGGCTAGCAATCAGCCCCAGCATTTT.